A selection of T cell receptor beta chains follows, all from one sample in a study of T cells in localized non-small cell lung cancer. TCRdb keeps only in-frame clones here, not all; method: immunoSEQ multiplex PCR. The sample contains some 25,000 clones, around 89% of which appear only once. The sequenced sample was PBMCs, obtained before any cancer treatment. Receptors were obtained from a man aged 35-75 years with stage II lung adenocarcinoma. The CDR3 runs from the conserved cysteine through the conserved F or W. Each record gives: J gene, V gene, D gene, clone size, CDR3 protein, CDR3 DNA. A D gene is named only where the DNA matches it firmly. Clone size appears in some rows only: once, few, many, or a class for an expanded clone.

J: TRBJ2-7; V: TRBV29-1; D: -; size: -; CDR3: CSVRSEGREQYF; DNA: TGCAGCGTCCGCAGTGAAGGAAGGGAGCAGTACTTC
J: TRBJ1-5; V: TRBV20-1; D: -; size: -; CDR3: CSVGANQPQHF; DNA: TGCAGTGTTGGAGCCAATCAGCCCCAGCATTTT
J: TRBJ2-7; V: TRBV4-2; D: TRBD1; size: -; CDR3: CASSQEGRDRGYEQYF; DNA: TGTGCCAGCAGCCAAGAAGGCCGGGACAGGGGCTACGAGCAGTACTTC
J: TRBJ1-2; V: TRBV7-6; D: TRBD1; size: -; CDR3: CASSSPGTGAYGYTF; DNA: TGTGCCAGCAGCTCTCCCGGGACAGGGGCCTATGGCTACACCTTC
J: TRBJ1-1; V: TRBV5-1; D: TRBD1; size: -; CDR3: CASSFGTGNTEAFF; DNA: TGCGCCAGCAGCTTTGGGACAGGCAACACTGAAGCTTTCTTT
J: TRBJ1-2; V: TRBV6-1; D: -; size: -; CDR3: CASSESPGGYGGYGYTF; DNA: TGTGCCAGCAGTGAATCCCCTGGCGGTTACGGGGGCTATGGCTACACCTTC
J: TRBJ2-2; V: TRBV10-3; D: -; size: -; CDR3: CAIGTRQETGELFF; DNA: TGTGCCATCGGTACCAGACAGGAAACCGGGGAGCTGTTTTTT
J: TRBJ1-1; V: TRBV11-3; D: -; size: -; CDR3: CASSERGTEAFF; DNA: TGTGCCAGCAGCGAAAGGGGGACTGAAGCTTTCTTT
J: TRBJ1-4; V: TRBV19; D: TRBD1; size: -; CDR3: CASRLQGAGEKLFF; DNA: TGTGCCAGTAGGCTACAGGGGGCTGGTGAAAAACTGTTTTTT
J: TRBJ2-1; V: TRBV11-2; D: -; size: -; CDR3: CASSLVRGAGNEQFF; DNA: TGTGCCAGCAGCCTTGTACGTGGAGCGGGTAATGAGCAGTTCTTC
J: TRBJ2-5; V: TRBV7-9; D: -; size: -; CDR3: CASSGLPETQYF; DNA: TGTGCCAGCAGCGGACTACCTGAGACCCAGTACTTC
J: TRBJ2-7; V: TRBV11-2; D: -; size: -; CDR3: CASSSRTDTYEQYF; DNA: TGTGCCAGCAGCTCGAGGACTGACACGTACGAGCAGTACTTC
J: TRBJ2-3; V: TRBV30; D: -; size: -; CDR3: CAEGEQSDTQYF; DNA: TGTGCCGAGGGGGAGCAATCAGATACGCAGTATTTT
J: TRBJ2-5; V: TRBV7-9; D: -; size: -; CDR3: CASSGGQQQETQYF; DNA: TGTGCCAGCAGCGGGGGACAACAACAAGAGACCCAGTACTTC
J: TRBJ1-2; V: TRBV19; D: -; size: once; CDR3: CASSIDRGLANYGYTF; DNA: TGTGCCAGTAGTATAGATAGGGGATTAGCTAACTATGGCTACACCTTC
J: TRBJ1-5; V: TRBV15; D: -; size: -; CDR3: CATSGQGNQPQHF; DNA: TGTGCCACCAGTGGGCAGGGGAATCAGCCCCAGCATTTT
J: TRBJ1-1; V: TRBV6-6; D: TRBD1; size: -; CDR3: CASTTLQGATEAFF; DNA: TGTGCCAGTACTACATTACAGGGGGCGACTGAAGCTTTCTTT
J: TRBJ2-5; V: TRBV6-1; D: -; size: -; CDR3: CASSEARGETQYF; DNA: TGTGCCAGCAGTGAAGCCCGGGGAGAGACCCAGTACTTC
J: TRBJ2-1; V: TRBV7-3; D: TRBD2; size: -; CDR3: CASSSGPGTSGVNNEQFF; DNA: TGTGCCAGCAGCTCGGGACCCGGGACTAGCGGGGTTAACAATGAGCAGTTCTTC
J: TRBJ2-1; V: TRBV30; D: TRBD2; size: once; CDR3: CAWTRYSGRAGEQFF; DNA: TGTGCCTGGACCCGTTATAGCGGGAGGGCCGGTGAGCAGTTCTTC
J: TRBJ2-1; V: TRBV11-2; D: TRBD2; size: -; CDR3: CASSLGLAGSDEQFF; DNA: TGTGCCAGCAGCCTTGGACTAGCGGGATCGGATGAGCAGTTCTTC
J: TRBJ1-4; V: TRBV9; D: -; size: -; CDR3: CASSVGQGEYEKLFF; DNA: TGTGCCAGCAGCGTAGGGCAGGGCGAATATGAAAAACTGTTTTTT
J: TRBJ2-2; V: TRBV7-2; D: -; size: few; CDR3: CASSLEGVRSHTGELFF; DNA: TGTGCCAGCAGCTTAGAGGGGGTCCGGAGTCACACCGGGGAGCTGTTTTTT
J: TRBJ2-7; V: TRBV7-8; D: -; size: -; CDR3: CASSLRQASSYEQYF; DNA: TGTGCCAGCAGCTTAAGGCAGGCAAGCTCCTACGAGCAGTACTTC
J: TRBJ1-1; V: TRBV12-5; D: -; size: -; CDR3: CASGLTSQGKAFF; DNA: TGTGCTAGTGGTTTGACATCTCAGGGGAAAGCTTTCTTT
J: TRBJ2-5; V: TRBV6-5; D: -; size: -; CDR3: CASSYSLVGDRETQYF; DNA: TGTGCCAGCAGTTACTCCCTTGTGGGAGACCGCGAGACCCAGTACTTC
J: TRBJ1-5; V: TRBV7-2; D: -; size: -; CDR3: CASSLNRINQPQHF; DNA: TGTGCCAGCAGCTTGAACAGAATTAATCAGCCCCAGCATTTT
J: TRBJ2-7; V: TRBV19; D: TRBD1; size: -; CDR3: CASSIGTGAYEQYF; DNA: TGTGCCAGTAGCATCGGGACAGGGGCCTACGAGCAGTACTTC
J: TRBJ2-2; V: TRBV6-5; D: -; size: medium-sized; CDR3: CASSYSSETGELFF; DNA: TGTGCCAGCAGTTACTCGTCGGAAACCGGGGAGCTGTTTTTT
J: TRBJ1-1; V: TRBV10-3; D: -; size: few; CDR3: CAISERDPNTEAFF; DNA: TGTGCCATCAGTGAAAGGGATCCGAACACTGAAGCTTTCTTT
J: TRBJ2-1; V: TRBV27; D: -; size: -; CDR3: CASSAGGNSYNEQFF; DNA: TGTGCCAGCAGTGCTGGGGGTAACTCCTACAATGAGCAGTTCTTC
J: TRBJ2-7; V: TRBV5-6; D: TRBD2; size: -; CDR3: CASSQTSDISGQYF; DNA: TGTGCCAGCAGCCAGACTAGCGATATATCCGGGCAGTACTTC
J: TRBJ2-7; V: TRBV2; D: -; size: -; CDR3: CASTANWSSYEQYF; DNA: TGTGCCAGTACGGCCAATTGGAGCTCCTACGAGCAGTACTTC
J: TRBJ2-1; V: TRBV5-6; D: -; size: -; CDR3: CASSFFFGQRYNEQFF; DNA: TGTGCCAGCAGCTTCTTTTTCGGACAGCGCTACAATGAGCAGTTCTTC
J: TRBJ1-2; V: TRBV28; D: -; size: -; CDR3: CAARTGVDYGYTF; DNA: TGTGCCGCCCGGACGGGGGTTGACTATGGCTACACCTTC
J: TRBJ1-4; V: TRBV4-1; D: TRBD1; size: -; CDR3: CASSQTTGGKNEKLFF; DNA: TGCGCCAGCAGCCAAACCACAGGGGGGAAAAATGAAAAACTGTTTTTT
J: TRBJ1-5; V: TRBV12-2; D: -; size: -; CDR3: CASRSREPQHF; DNA: TGTGCAAGTCGCTCGCGGGAGCCCCAGCATTTT
J: TRBJ2-7; V: TRBV25-1; D: -; size: -; CDR3: CASSADYEQYF; DNA: TGTGCCAGCAGCGCCGACTACGAGCAGTACTTC
J: TRBJ2-7; V: TRBV7-9; D: TRBD1; size: -; CDR3: CASSWRTGEGHEQYF; DNA: TGTGCCAGCAGCTGGCGGACAGGGGAGGGCCACGAGCAGTACTTC
J: TRBJ2-1; V: TRBV10-1; D: -; size: -; CDR3: CASSGAPKYEQFF; DNA: TGCGCCAGCAGCGGGGCTCCCAAATATGAGCAGTTCTTC
J: TRBJ1-1; V: TRBV29-1; D: -; size: -; CDR3: CSVGGDTEAFF; DNA: TGCAGCGTTGGAGGGGACACTGAAGCTTTCTTT
J: TRBJ2-3; V: TRBV11-2; D: TRBD2; size: -; CDR3: CASSYSGGRGDTQYF; DNA: TGTGCCAGCAGCTACAGCGGGGGCCGGGGAGATACGCAGTATTTT
J: TRBJ2-3; V: TRBV7-9; D: -; size: -; CDR3: CASSLAVLSTDTQYF; DNA: TGTGCCAGCAGCTTGGCAGTCTTAAGCACAGATACGCAGTATTTT
J: TRBJ2-5; V: TRBV5-1; D: TRBD2; size: -; CDR3: CASAYLTSGQETQYF; DNA: TGCGCCAGCGCCTACCTGACTAGCGGCCAAGAGACCCAGTACTTC
J: TRBJ2-3; V: TRBV6-6; D: -; size: -; CDR3: CASSYFREDTQYF; DNA: TGTGCCAGCAGTTACTTCCGAGAAGATACGCAGTATTTT
J: TRBJ2-1; V: TRBV7-6; D: TRBD2; size: -; CDR3: CASSGGTSDTYNEQFF; DNA: TGTGCCAGCAGCGGAGGGACTAGCGACACCTACAATGAGCAGTTCTTC
J: TRBJ2-7; V: TRBV4-1; D: TRBD2; size: once; CDR3: CASSQDPGGGAYEQYF; DNA: TGCGCCAGCAGCCAAGATCCCGGCGGGGGGGCCTACGAGCAGTACTTC
J: TRBJ1-1; V: TRBV6-6; D: -; size: -; CDR3: CASSSSPEAFF; DNA: TGTGCCAGCAGTTCTTCCCCTGAAGCTTTCTTT
J: TRBJ1-6; V: TRBV19; D: -; size: -; CDR3: CASHAGQSNSPLHF; DNA: TGTGCCAGTCACGCCGGACAATCTAATTCACCCCTCCACTTT
J: TRBJ2-7; V: TRBV21-1; D: -; size: -; CDR3: CASSKRKKTLSSYEQYF; DNA: TGTGCCAGCAGCAAAAGGAAAAAGACCTTGAGCTCCTACGAGCAGTACTTC
J: TRBJ1-6; V: TRBV11-3; D: TRBD1; size: -; CDR3: CASSSTGGYSPLHF; DNA: TGTGCCAGCAGCTCTACAGGGGGCTACTCACCCCTCCACTTT
J: TRBJ1-4; V: TRBV5-1; D: TRBD1; size: -; CDR3: CASSPVGTGDEKLFF; DNA: TGCGCCAGCAGCCCAGTAGGGACAGGAGATGAAAAACTGTTTTTT
J: TRBJ2-5; V: TRBV6-5; D: -; size: once; CDR3: CASSYSGVQETQYF; DNA: TGTGCCAGCAGTTACTCCGGGGTACAAGAGACCCAGTACTTC